The 19 T cell receptor beta chains below were found in one sample sequenced in a study of CD8+ T cells in alopecia areata (dated by TCRdb to between 2017 and 2018). Libraries were made using the immunoSEQ multiplex PCR assay. For TCR sequencing, RNA was extracted from every sample and reverse transcribed into cDNA to serve as template. TCRdb took over this immuneACCESS table, retaining in-frame rearrangements with V and J assigned. Such tables are incomplete; in checked studies, under half of the missing clones stem from an unresolved V gene, and the remainder is unexplained. Across this sample there are about 200,000 clones, with 45% to 70% seen only once. Of the sample, 4.9% falls within the top ten clones. The source material was CD8+ T cells sorted from blood. The source is a human donor in good health.

In DNA, the CDR3 is TGTGCCAGCAGCTCACGACCCGACTTCACAGATACGCAGTATTTT. It codes for CASSSRPDFTDTQYF. V usage is TRBV6-5 and J usage is TRBJ2-3; D is unresolved. CDR1 MNHEY and CDR2 SVGAGI come from the germline V gene. V lost 6 bases and J 2 bases, leaving 15 bases between the germline ends. CDR3 length: 15 amino acids.

This clone was seen a single time. This chain uses TRBV5-1 with TRBJ2-7, with a tentative D call TRBD1 (6 bases). The CDR3 sequence is 13 residues long. The V end was cut by 6 bases, the J end by 3 bases, with 13 bases between. Looked up from germline, CDR1 is SGHRS and CDR2 is YFSETQ. The DNA of the CDR3 is TGCGCCAGCACCCAGGGGTCCCTCTACGAGCAGTACTTC. It encodes CASTQGSLYEQYF.

This clone showed up just a few times. The V call is TRBV19, the J call TRBJ1-1; D unclear. V was cut by 7 bases and J by 1 base, with 7 bases left in between. Per germline, CDR1 LNHDA and CDR2 SQIVND (reference sequence). The length of the CDR3 is 12 residues. In DNA form, the CDR3 reads TGTGCCAGTAACCCGGGGAACACTGAAGCTTTCTTT. Residues: CASNPGNTEAFF. Full variable domain (missing parts from reference TRBV19 and TRBJ1-1): DGGITQSPKYLFRKEGQNVTLSCEQNLNHDAMYWYRQDPGQGLRLIYYSQIVNDFQKGDIAEGYSVSREKKESFPLTVTSAQKNPTAFYLCASNPGNTEAFFGQGTRLTVV.

This rearrangement joins TRBV6-5 to TRBJ1-1; D not resolved. Trimming stripped 2 bases from V and 6 bases from J, with 4 bases between. The CDR3 is made up of 11 amino acids. In germline, CDR1 is MNHEY, CDR2 SVGAGI. DNA of the CDR3: TGTGCCAGCAGTTACGGAGCTGAAGCTTTCTTT. It yields the protein CASSYGAEAFF.

This clone has more than one count but fewer than ten. This chain uses TRBV27 with TRBJ2-7; D is unresolved. The CDR3 sequence is 15 residues long. V gave up 5 bases and J gave up 7 bases, with 21 bases separating them. Per the germline V gene, CDR1 is MNHEY and CDR2 is SMNVEV (reference sequence). The CDR3 is CASSVSFGPLGEQYF. For the CDR3, the DNA is TGTGCCAGCAGTGTTAGTTTTGGACCCCTCGGGGAGCAGTACTTC.

This chain joins TRBV28 and TRBJ1-2, with unresolved D. CDR1 and CDR2 (germline): MDHEN, SYDVKM. The CDR3 is made up of 12 amino acids. Trimming stripped 2 bases from V and 3 bases from J, with 4 bases between. Here the CDR3 reads CASSLEYYGYTF. The CDR3 DNA reads as TGTGCCAGCAGTTTAGAGTACTATGGCTACACCTTC.

The rearrangement links TRBV29-1 to TRBJ1-3; D possibly corresponds to TRBD1 (5 bases). V was trimmed by 3 bases and J by 2 bases, leaving 8 bases between them. The CDR3 runs to 13 residues. Germline values: CDR1 SQVTM, CDR2 ANQGSEA. In DNA form, the CDR3 reads TGCAGCGTTGACGAGGGGACTGGAAACACCATATATTTT. Its translation: CSVDEGTGNTIYF.

The rearrangement joins TRBV4-1 to TRBJ1-2; no definite D call. V gave up 3 bases and J gave up 8 bases, with 19 bases separating them. The length of the CDR3 is 15 residues. CDR1 and CDR2 (germline): MGHRA, YSYEKL. The DNA for the CDR3 is TGCGCCAGCAGCCAGGCCCTGACACTCCCGGGGGGCTACACCTTC. Amino acids: CASSQALTLPGGYTF.

J is TRBJ1-2 and V is TRBV13; weak D call: TRBD1 (6 bases). Germline V gene lookup returns CDR1 PRHDT and CDR2 FYEKMQ (reference sequence). V gave up 5 bases and J gave up 4 bases, with 17 bases separating them. This CDR3 contains 15 residues. CDR3 DNA: TGTGCCAGCAGCGCTGACAGGCTCGTGGGCTATGGCTACACCTTC. It codes for CASSADRLVGYGYTF.

The chain uses TRBV15 and TRBJ2-3; no definite D call. CDR3 length: 13 residues. The germline CDR1 and CDR2 sequences are LNHNV and YYDKDF (reference sequence). Trimming removed 1 base from V and 4 bases from J, with 6 bases in between. The CDR3 DNA reads TGTGCCACCAGCAGAGTCCGGCCAGATACGCAGTATTTT. It is translated as CATSRVRPDTQYF. Combining the CDR3 with reference TRBV15 and TRBJ2-3 gives the whole variable domain DAMVIQNPRYQVTQFGKPVTLSCSQTLNHNVMYWYQQKSSQAPKLLFHYYDKDFNNEADTPDNFQSRRPNTSFCFLDIRSPGLGDTAMYLCATSRVRPDTQYFGPGTRLTVL.

The chain joins TRBV15 to TRBJ2-2; no firm D call. The CDR3 contains 13 residues. Germline V gene sequence: CDR1 LNHNV, CDR2 YYDKDF (reference sequence). V gave up 0 bases and J gave up 6 bases, with 5 bases separating them. Here the CDR3 reads CATSRDEAGELFF. DNA of the CDR3: TGTGCCACCAGCAGAGATGAGGCCGGGGAGCTGTTTTTT.

The rearrangement links TRBV7-9 to TRBJ2-2; D uncertain. V was trimmed by 2 bases and J by 0 bases, leaving 7 bases between them. The CDR3 has 15 amino acids. CDR1 SEHNR and CDR2 FQNEAQ come from the germline V gene (reference sequence). In DNA form, the CDR3 reads TGTGCCAGCAGCTTAACAGTCGCGAACACCGGGGAGCTGTTTTTT. Protein sequence: CASSLTVANTGELFF.

This chain connects TRBV4-1 to TRBJ1-5; D gene unclear. CDR3 length equals 13 residues. Deletions cut 0 bases from V and 3 bases from J, with 3 bases between. Germline assignment: CDR1 MGHRA and CDR2 YSYEKL. The CDR3 coding sequence is TGCGCCAGCAGCCAAGAGGACAATCAGCCCCAGCATTTT. This sequence encodes CASSQEDNQPQHF.

The CDR3 region has the DNA TGCAGCGCCCCACAGGGCTATGGCTACACCTTC. Translating it yields CSAPQGYGYTF. The chain links TRBV29-1 to TRBJ1-2, with D possibly TRBD1 on 6 matching bases. The CDR3 is 11 amino acids. Germline lookup yields CDR1 SQVTM and CDR2 ANQGSEA. Trimming stripped 7 bases from V and 4 bases from J, with 10 bases between.

This clone came up once. The chain combines TRBV13 with TRBJ1-2; 12 positions agree with TRBD1. CDR1 is PRHDT and CDR2 is FYEKMQ in the germline V gene (reference sequence). J lost 7 bases, V lost 6 bases, and 9 bases had no gene match. The CDR3 is 15 residues long. The chain's CDR3 is CASSGTGGRSRGYTF. The CDR3 nucleotides read TGTGCCAGCAGTGGGACAGGGGGCCGTTCGCGTGGCTACACCTTC.

This clone was seen more than once but under ten times. The chain carries TRBV21-1 and TRBJ2-7. TRBV21-1 is assigned pseudogene status. The CDR3 length is 12 residues. The CDR3 is CARTRRTYEQYF. The CDR3 coding sequence is TGTGCCAGGACGAGAAGGACCTACGAGCAGTACTTC.

This clone showed up just a few times. V gene TRBV10-3 combines with J gene TRBJ2-5; the D is unclear. This CDR3 contains 12 residues. Germline V gives CDR1 ENHRY, CDR2 SYGVKD. V was pared by 0 bases and J by 4 bases, with 3 bases between. CDR3 coding DNA: TGTGCCATCAGTGAGTCGATAGAGACCCAGTACTTC. It encodes CAISESIETQYF.

The J gene is TRBJ1-1, the V gene TRBV25-1; D gene uncertain. Trimming cost V 3 bases and J 11 bases, with 16 bases left between them. CDR3 length: 13 amino acids. CDR1 is MGHDK and CDR2 is SYGVNS in the germline V gene. The CDR3 spells CASSDGVRGVAFF. CDR3 nucleotides: TGTGCCAGCAGTGACGGGGTACGGGGAGTCGCTTTCTTT.

J is TRBJ2-6 and V is TRBV5-6; D remains unclear. The CDR3 has 14 residues. Deletions cut 1 base from V and 4 bases from J, with 6 bases between. Germline V gene lookup returns CDR1 SGHDT and CDR2 YYEEEE. CDR3 nucleotides: TGTGCCAGCAGCTTGATGAGGGGGGCCAACGTCCTGACTTTC. It is translated as CASSLMRGANVLTF.